This is a list of T cell receptor beta chains from one sample in a study of blood T cells in healthy people across ages. TCRdb itself ran the 5' RACE reads through MiXCR, one entry per CDR3 protein. The sample includes about 1.8 million distinct CDR3 sequences, about 49% of them seen just once. The sample consisted of blood. The receptors originated from a middle-aged woman in good health. CDR3s include the opening cysteine and the closing phenylalanine or tryptophan. D genes are given only for firm matches. Expanded clones are given a class, and other clones once, few, many or no size at all.

D: TRBD1
V: TRBV28
size: -
J: TRBJ2-7
DNA: TGTGCCAGCAGGGGACAGGGGGTGGGGGATAGTGAGCAGTACTTC
CDR3: CASRGQGVGDSEQYF

D: -
V: TRBV2
size: -
J: TRBJ1-5
DNA: TGTGCCAGCAGTGAATCTAGTCAAAGTCGGCCCCAGCATTTT
CDR3: CASSESSQSRPQHF

D: TRBD2
V: TRBV6-4
size: -
J: TRBJ2-7
DNA: TGTGCCAGCAGTACCACAAGCGGGGGCTCCTACAATGAGCAGTACTTC
CDR3: CASSTTSGGSYNEQYF

D: -
V: TRBV7-2
size: -
J: TRBJ1-2
DNA: TGTGCCAGCAGCTTAGTGTTCAGGGACAAATTGGAACTTGGCTACACCTTC
CDR3: CASSLVFRDKLELGYTF

D: -
V: TRBV7-2
size: -
J: TRBJ1-1
DNA: TGTGCCAGTCCTCCGGCAGGCCTGAACACTGAAGCTTTCTTT
CDR3: CASPPAGLNTEAFF

D: -
V: TRBV10-1
size: -
J: TRBJ2-7
DNA: TGCGCCAGCAGTGAGACTGGACGGCCCTACGAGCAGTACTTC
CDR3: CASSETGRPYEQYF

D: -
V: TRBV6-5
size: -
J: TRBJ2-3
DNA: TGTGCCAGCAAACAGGGCAGCACAGATACGCAGTATTTT
CDR3: CASKQGSTDTQYF

D: -
V: TRBV4-2
size: few
J: TRBJ2-1
DNA: TGTGCCAGCAGCCAAGTCTTAGGCTTGGAGGTCTTAATCCGTGAGCAGTTCTTC
CDR3: CASSQVLGLEVLIREQFF

D: -
V: TRBV7-2
size: many
J: TRBJ2-7
DNA: TGTGCCAGCAGATTGGGGGGATCCTACGAGCAGTACTTC
CDR3: CASRLGGSYEQYF

D: -
V: TRBV5-1
size: -
J: TRBJ2-1
DNA: TGCGCCAGCAGCTTGGATGTGGGGAATGAGCAGTTCTTC
CDR3: CASSLDVGNEQFF

D: TRBD2
V: TRBV4-2
size: few
J: TRBJ2-1
DNA: TGTGCCAGCAGCCAGACCGCCCGACAGGGGTTGGGACTAGCGGGCGAGCAGTTCTTC
CDR3: CASSQTARQGLGLAGEQFF

D: -
V: TRBV10-3
size: few
J: TRBJ1-5
DNA: TGTGCCATCAGTCAGGGACCCGATGGGCAGCCCCAGCATTTT
CDR3: CAISQGPDGQPQHF

D: -
V: TRBV5-1
size: -
J: TRBJ1-5
DNA: TGCGCCAGCAGCGTCACTCCGGGAAAAAATCAGCCCCAGCATTTT
CDR3: CASSVTPGKNQPQHF

D: TRBD1
V: TRBV7-2
size: -
J: TRBJ2-4
DNA: TGTGCCAGCAGCCCGGGACAGGGGAGGCAGTACTTC
CDR3: CASSPGQGRQYF

D: TRBD2
V: TRBV2
size: -
J: TRBJ2-1
DNA: TGTGCCAGCAGTGGGAGAGCTAGCGGGGGGGAGCAGTTCTTC
CDR3: CASSGRASGGEQFF

D: -
V: TRBV28
size: -
J: TRBJ2-7
DNA: TGTGCCAGCACTCAAGGTGGGACCAGGAGCTCCTACGAGCAGTACTTC
CDR3: CASTQGGTRSSYEQYF

D: TRBD2
V: TRBV4-1
size: -
J: TRBJ2-5
DNA: TGCGCCAGCAGCGTGGCCGGGGGACTAGCGGGGGTCAATGAGCAGTACTTC
CDR3: CASSVAGGLAGVNEQYF